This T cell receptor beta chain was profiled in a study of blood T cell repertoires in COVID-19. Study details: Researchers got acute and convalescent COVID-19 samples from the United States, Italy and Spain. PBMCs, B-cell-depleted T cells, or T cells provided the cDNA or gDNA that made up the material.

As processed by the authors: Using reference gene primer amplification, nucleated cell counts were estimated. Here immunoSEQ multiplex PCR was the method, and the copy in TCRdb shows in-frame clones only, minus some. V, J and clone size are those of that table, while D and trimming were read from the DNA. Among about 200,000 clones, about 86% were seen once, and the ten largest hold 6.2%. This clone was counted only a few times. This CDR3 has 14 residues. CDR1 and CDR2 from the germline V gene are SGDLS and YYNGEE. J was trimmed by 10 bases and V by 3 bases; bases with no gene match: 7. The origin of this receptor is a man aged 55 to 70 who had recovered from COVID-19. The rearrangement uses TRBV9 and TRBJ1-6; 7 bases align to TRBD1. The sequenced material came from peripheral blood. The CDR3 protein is CASSEQGPYSPLHF. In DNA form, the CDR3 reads TGTGCCAGCAGCGAACAGGGGCCGTACTCACCCCTCCACTTT.